Detailed here is one T cell receptor beta chain. The antigen remains undetermined. The sample originates from a study of T cell responses to AZD1222 COVID-19 vaccine. General study findings and limits: With two AZD1222 doses given, Spike-specific TCR breadth and depth both rose. Repertoires were sampled only after the peak T cell response. White British people made up most donors, females outnumbered males, and clonal diversity was possibly underestimated. The study reported that nearly half of spike-specific TCRs target unmutated variant regions.

The CDR3 has 12 residues. CDR1 MNHEY and CDR2 SMNVEV come from the germline V gene (reference sequence). Between the trimmed V and J ends, which lost 8 bases and 6 bases, there was a span of 11 bases. The assay was immunoSEQ multiplex PCR, and TCRdb's table has in-frame clones only and misses some. This sample has about 160,000 clones, with around 90% found just once. The rearrangement joins TRBV27 to TRBJ1-5; D gene ambiguous. The clonotype originates from an adult in good health. Sequencing used peripheral blood, obtained on day 0 of MenACWY control vaccination. For the CDR3, the DNA is TGTGCCAGCGCAGGTCGCGCTCAGCCCCAGCATTTT. This encodes CASAGRAQPQHF.